These T cell receptor beta chains were read from a single sample in a study of blood T cell repertoires in COVID-19. TCRdb's table, derived via immunoSEQ multiplex PCR, lists solely in-frame clones and lacks some. The sample has about 240,000 clones, around 90% seen once. Material for sequencing was peripheral blood. The receptors originated from a woman between 40 and 55 years old who had recovered from COVID-19. The CDR3 runs from the conserved cysteine through the conserved F or W. A D gene is named only where the DNA matches it firmly.

TRBV5-4	.	CASSAGGYEQYF
TRBV12-3/TRBV12-4	.	CASSRGGGTIYF
TRBV5-4	TRBD2	CASSPGAGTSWYF
TRBV4-1	TRBD2	CTSSHPRETSRVTQYF
TRBV10-3	TRBD2	CAISTKSGRWYF
TRBV7-9	.	CASSLFGRGRTEAFF
TRBV18	TRBD1	CASSPRGIDEAFF
TRBV2	TRBD2	CASSDDREGFNEQFF
TRBV10-2	.	CASSLLSSYNEQFF
TRBV5-1	.	CASSLGGWASGGTEAFF
TRBV5-6	.	CASSSGFGGYTF
TRBV4-1	TRBD1	CASSPGQGANTEAFF
TRBV15	TRBD1	CATSRGGQGGTGELFF
TRBV5-6	.	CASSLKGAGANVLTF
TRBV19	.	CASSRAGGPGRSNGYTF
TRBV19	.	CASSIVGRGTYEQYF
TRBV25-1	.	CASSEATGTYGSPLHF
TRBV5-5	TRBD2	CASSPEGLAVETQYF
TRBV5-1	.	CASSLGGSYGYTF
TRBV6-5	.	CASSYTGSPSTDTQYF
TRBV9	.	CASSVTGAWGYTF
TRBV12-3/TRBV12-4	.	CASSLSGGYGYTF
TRBV15	.	CATSRASAGLINIQYF
TRBV24-1	.	CATSDGGGKGLAWKSNQPQHF
TRBV20-1	TRBD2	CSASGASGIYEQFF
TRBV30	.	CAWSSRARSPLHF
TRBV5-5	.	CASSTHRVYNSGNTIYF
TRBV30	TRBD2	CAWSRVAGVTDTQYF
TRBV27	TRBD2	CASSPPGLAGWGTGELFF